The 9 T cell receptor beta chains in this list originate from one sample, sequenced in a study of T cells after yellow fever vaccination (dated by TCRdb to between 2018 and 2021). This specimen's treatment or condition label, interpreted: live attenuated yellow fever vaccine strain. The library was obtained by 5' RACE. TCRdb names Illumina NovaSeq 6000 as the instrument used. Clones were called with MiXCR by TCRdb after fastp trimmed the public reads at Q25, and only in-frame beta chains were retained. Under each unique CDR3 protein, matching rows form one entry showing the most common genes and DNA. The table for this sample lists fewer than 400,000 distinct CDR3 sequences; about 11% of them were counted only once. The top ten clones comprise 3.3% of the sample. The sequences come from CD4+ T cells sorted from PBMCs, collected 45 days after the yellow fever booster vaccination. All receptors derive from a man in his late teens or twenties who received the YFV17D yellow fever vaccine.

A few counts support this clonotype. The chain joins TRBV10-3 to TRBJ2-2, with TRBD2 as a possible D gene (7 bases). CDR3 length: 16 amino acids. Between the trimmed V and J ends, which lost 10 bases and 1 base, there was a span of 19 bases. Germline CDR1 ENHRY, CDR2 SYGVKD. CDR3 nucleotide sequence: TGTGCCACCCAGCGGGGCCGGGACAAGAACACCGGGGAGCTGTTTTTT. Protein product: CATQRGRDKNTGELFF.

The chain carries TRBV20-1 and TRBJ2-1; 8 nucleotides match TRBD2. The CDR3 extends over 15 amino acids. The germline gives CDR1 DFQATT, CDR2 SNEGSKA (reference sequence). Losses at the gene ends were 4 bases for V and 3 bases for J; bases not matched to a gene: 8. The CDR3 nucleotides read TGCAGTGCTAACGGGGGGGAAGCCGACTACAATGAGCAGTTCTTC. As protein: CSANGGEADYNEQFF.

The chain joins TRBV3-1 to TRBJ2-1, with 9 bases fitting TRBD2. CDR1 LGHDT and CDR2 YNNKEL come from the germline V gene (reference sequence). The CDR3 is made up of 15 amino acids. The ends lost 6 bases at V and 4 bases at J; junction bases unmatched: 7. The CDR3 region is CASRPAGGPYNEQFF. The CDR3 DNA sequence: TGTGCCAGCAGACCAGCGGGGGGCCCGTACAATGAGCAGTTCTTC.

The V and J genes are TRBV7-2 and TRBJ2-5, with D possibly being TRBD2 (5 bases). CDR3 length: 16 amino acids. CDR1 is SGHTA, CDR2 FQGNSA, per germline. V shed 4 bases and J shed 3 bases, with 18 bases lying between them. CDR3 protein: CASSSPPPGSEETQYF. CDR3 bases: TGTGCCAGCAGCTCTCCCCCCCCGGGGTCTGAAGAGACCCAGTACTTC.

There are many counts of this clonotype. The rearrangement joins TRBV7-6 to TRBJ2-1; D not resolved. This CDR3 comprises 13 residues. In germline, CDR1 is SGHVS, CDR2 FNYEAQ. The germline V and J ends were trimmed by 5 bases and 7 bases, with 12 bases remaining between them. CDR3 DNA: TGTGCCAGCAGCGCTAGAATAGCTAATGAGCAGTTCTTC. It yields the protein CASSARIANEQFF.

This clonotype was counted only a few times. This sequence joins TRBV7-2 and TRBJ2-3; 9 bases align to TRBD1. Germline V gene lookup returns CDR1 SGHTA and CDR2 FQGNSA. The CDR3 is 14 residues long. The J segment lost 2 bases and the V segment lost 11 bases, leaving 8 bases of the junction unmatched. CDR3 sequence reads: CAGTRDRDTDTQYF. CDR3 in DNA: TGTGCCGGCACCCGGGACAGGGACACAGATACGCAGTATTTT.

In this sample, this clonotype turned up a few times. The chain recombines TRBV7-9 with TRBJ1-4, with a weak D call TRBD1 (5 bases). Germline CDR1 SEHNR, CDR2 FQNEAQ (reference sequence). V was cut by 3 bases and J by 0 bases, with 8 bases left in between. The CDR3 has 15 amino acids. CDR3 sequence: CASSFDSTTNEKLFF. CDR3 DNA: TGTGCCAGCAGCTTCGACAGTACAACTAATGAAAAACTGTTTTTT.

The table lists this clonotype with a few counts. The rearrangement joins TRBV4-1 to TRBJ2-5; 11 nucleotides align to TRBD2. This CDR3 has 16 amino acids. The germline gives CDR1 MGHRA, CDR2 YSYEKL. Trimming at V came to 3 bases and at J to 5 bases, leaving 8 bases not matched to a gene. The CDR3 region is CASSQPGLAGTETQYF. CDR3 coding DNA: TGCGCCAGCAGCCAGCCCGGACTAGCGGGCACGGAGACCCAGTACTTC.

The V call is TRBV6-6, the J call TRBJ1-1; 9 bases match TRBD1. The CDR3 has 15 amino acids. The V gene end was trimmed by 5 bases and the J gene end by 0 bases; junction bases not matched to a gene: 4. Germline CDR1 reads MNHNY; CDR2 reads SVGAGI (reference sequence). The CDR3 is CASSQGQGLNTEAFF. The CDR3 nucleotides read TGTGCCAGCAGTCAGGGACAGGGTTTGAACACTGAAGCTTTCTTT.